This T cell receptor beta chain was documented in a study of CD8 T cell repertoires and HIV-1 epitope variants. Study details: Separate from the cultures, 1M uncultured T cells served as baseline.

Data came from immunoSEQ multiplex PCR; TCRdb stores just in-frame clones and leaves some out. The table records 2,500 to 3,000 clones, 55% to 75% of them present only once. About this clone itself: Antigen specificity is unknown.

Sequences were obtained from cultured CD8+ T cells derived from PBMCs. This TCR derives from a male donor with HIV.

CDR3 sequence (DNA): TGTGCCAGCAGCTTACGACTAGCGGGGGGTCTTTTGTACAATGAGCAGTTCTTC. This encodes CASSLRLAGGLLYNEQFF. The chain employs TRBV7-3 and TRBJ2-1, with 13 bases lining up with TRBD2. The CDR3 runs to 18 residues. Trimming removed 2 bases from V and 4 bases from J; junction bases left unmatched: 8. Germline loops: CDR1 SGHTA, CDR2 FQGTGA.